This TCR beta chain was retrieved from a study of B cell selection in AIRE deficiency. Whole-study findings and limits: Around 31% of healthy-shared Treg TCRbeta sequences appeared in patient Tconv cells. In TCRBV usage, CDR3 length and diversity, patient Tconv and Treg cells matched healthy donors.

As originally analysed: Patients' conventional T cells yielded 85,000 to 120,000 distinct TCRbeta sequences; donors' approximately 1.3x10^5. Produced via immunoSEQ multiplex PCR; TCRdb's table is partial and in-frame only. V and J calls and clone size are as listed in that table; D and trimming were resolved from the DNA. The sample yields about 25,000 clones, roughly 96% seen once. The sorted conventional CD4 T cells were gated as CD4+CD127+. The CDR3 length is 14 residues. CDR1 is MNHNS, CDR2 SASEGT, per germline. Germline trimming cut 8 bases from V and 5 bases from J; bases unmatched to any gene: 4. A word on this clone: The target antigen is unknown.

This rearrangement joins TRBV6-1 to TRBJ2-5; 14 positions match TRBD2. This sequence was found in a human donor in good health. The specimen was CD4+CD127+ conventional T cells sorted from PBMCs. The CDR3 coding sequence is TGTGCCAGCGGGACTAGCGGGGGATGGGAGACCCAGTACTTC. Its protein product is CASGTSGGWETQYF.